The T cell receptor (beta chain) described here comes from a study of T-cell memory formation after mild COVID-19 (dated by TCRdb to the early 2020s). A note on the overall study: TCR sequence clusters from the two donors were found to be largely donor specific. In a couple of donors, T-cell clones that expanded and contracted after mild COVID-19 were followed by sequencing TCRalpha and TCRbeta repertoires longitudinally. The cohort comprised two young, previously healthy adult volunteers, one female and one male.

Study-level results and caveats: Only two mild cases were covered by the study, and larger cohorts that include severe cases with pre-infection samples were considered necessary. The second-wave clones that peaked on day 37 were not confirmed to be SARS-CoV-2 specific. Some responding clones were found in pre-infection memory, which suggests that pre-existing cross-reactive memory T cells took part in the SARS-CoV-2 response. Contracting CD4+ clones were found mainly in CM and EM memory subsets, while CD8+ clones were enriched in EMRA. Clones that contracted from day 15 to 85 showed balanced CD4/CD8 phenotypes, whereas a second wave of clones that expanded from day 15 to 37 leaned towards CD4+.

V is clipped by 5 bases and J by 5 bases, and the sequence between their germline boundaries is 15 bases long. CDR1 and CDR2 are read off the germline V gene as SQVTM and ANQGSEA. From the cysteine up to the phenylalanine, the CDR3 has a length of 13 residues. Only the CDR3 region is kept as DNA, spanning 39 bases read in frame from base 1. The sequencer listed for this sample is Illumina NovaSeq 6000. TCRalpha and TCRbeta cDNA libraries were built by 5'RACE with constant-segment primers, adding sample barcodes and unique molecular identifiers. Trizol reagent was used to extract RNA from every sample. Libraries were amplified in two PCR steps, with a second sample barcode and Illumina TruSeq adapters added in the second step. Sequencing of libraries was performed on an Illumina NovaSeq with 2 x 150 bp paired-end reads. Processing in the source paper ran as follows. Reads were demultiplexed and collapsed into UMI-guided consensus sequences with migec v1.2.7. Using mixcr v2.1.11, UMI consensuses were aligned to TRA and TRB V and J templates and then assembled into clonotypes. Expanded or contracted clonotypes were those called significant by both edgeR and NoisET, with noise models trained on biological replicates. edgeR calls used a false discovery rate-adjusted p below 0.01 and a log2 fold-change threshold of 1. As an exploratory analysis of dynamics, max-normalized trajectories of the 1000 most abundant clonotypes were examined by PCA with hierarchical clustering. Separately sequenced CD4+ and CD8+ repertoires were used to assign the CD4 or CD8 phenotype of responding clones. TCRdb took the public reads, trimmed them with fastp at Q25, ran MiXCR for clone calling and kept in-frame beta chains. Rows are unified per CDR3 protein, each entry keeping the most common DNA and genes. It is TCRdb's table, rather than the study itself, that gives the V and J calls and clone size. Counted in this sample were roughly 370,000 distinct CDR3 sequences; 16% of them appeared once. About a fifth of the sample is held by the ten biggest clonotypes.

Ficoll-Paque density gradient centrifugation was the method used to isolate PBMCs. This clonotype was seen only a few times. What antigen it recognizes has not been identified. No base-level quality is on record; no much larger clone is a single base apart. Here the chain combines TRBV29-1 and TRBJ2-5, with a weak D call of TRBD2 (7 bases match). Sequencing was carried out using PBMCs or a T cell subset sorted from them (not recorded which). This TCR came from a man younger than 35 who had mild COVID-19 (a few samples of this study predate the infection). The sample titles of this study are shuffled in the database, so cell type and time point are left out; the donor was told from shared clones. The bases are TGCAGCGTTCAACGGGGGGCCTGGGAGACCCAGTACTTC. Its protein is CSVQRGAWETQYF. The variable domain in full, with residues beyond the CDR3 obtained from the reference TRBV29-1 and TRBJ2-5 genes, is SAVISQKPSRDICQRGTSLTIQCQVDSQVTMMFWYRQQPGQSLTLIATANQGSEATYESGFVIDKFPISRPNLTFSTLTVSNMSPEDSSIYLCSVQRGAWETQYFGPGTRLLVL.